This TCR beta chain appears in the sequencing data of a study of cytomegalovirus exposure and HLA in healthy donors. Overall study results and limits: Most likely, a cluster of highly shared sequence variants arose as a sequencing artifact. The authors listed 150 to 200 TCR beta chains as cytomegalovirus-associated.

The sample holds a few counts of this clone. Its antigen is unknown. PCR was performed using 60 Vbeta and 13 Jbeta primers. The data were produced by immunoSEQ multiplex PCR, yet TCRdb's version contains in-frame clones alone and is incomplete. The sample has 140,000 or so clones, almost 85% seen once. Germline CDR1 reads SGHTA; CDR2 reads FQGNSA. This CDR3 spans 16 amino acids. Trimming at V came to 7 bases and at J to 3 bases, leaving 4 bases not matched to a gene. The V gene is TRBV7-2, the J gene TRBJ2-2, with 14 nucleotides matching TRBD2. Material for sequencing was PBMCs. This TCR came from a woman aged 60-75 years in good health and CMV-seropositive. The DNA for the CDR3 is TGTGCCAGCAAGAGACTAGCGGGAGGGGACACCGGGGAGCTGTTTTTT. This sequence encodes CASKRLAGGDTGELFF.